Only one count was recorded for the clone carrying this TCR beta chain. The sample is drawn from a study of T cell changes during pregnancy in multiple sclerosis. The CDR3 totals 15 residues. Germline loops: CDR1 SGHRS, CDR2 YFSETQ. V was cut by 1 base and J by 0 bases, with 5 bases left in between. The assay was immunoSEQ multiplex PCR, and TCRdb's table has in-frame clones only and misses some. Here the sample spans around 84,000 clones, 94% being singletons. V gene TRBV5-1 combines with J gene TRBJ2-6; D gene unclear. This sample comprised peripheral blood, obtained in the second trimester of pregnancy. The TCR sequence derives from a female donor in good health, enrolled as a control in a pregnancy study. CDR3 coding DNA: TGCGCCAGCAGCTTGCCTATCTCTGGGGCCAACGTCCTGACTTTC. Translated: CASSLPISGANVLTF.